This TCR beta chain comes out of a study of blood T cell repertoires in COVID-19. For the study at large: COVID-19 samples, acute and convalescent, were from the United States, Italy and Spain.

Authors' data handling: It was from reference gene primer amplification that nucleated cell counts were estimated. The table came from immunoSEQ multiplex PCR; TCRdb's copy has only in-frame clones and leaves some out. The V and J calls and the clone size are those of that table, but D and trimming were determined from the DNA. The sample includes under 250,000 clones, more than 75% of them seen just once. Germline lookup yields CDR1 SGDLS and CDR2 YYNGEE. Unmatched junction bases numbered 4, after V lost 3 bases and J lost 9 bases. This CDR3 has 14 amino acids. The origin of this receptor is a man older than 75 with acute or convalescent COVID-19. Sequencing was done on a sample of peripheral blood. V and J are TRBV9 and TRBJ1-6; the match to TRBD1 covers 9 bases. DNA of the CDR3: TGTGCCAGCAGCGCTGACAGGGGGTCTTCACCCCTCCACTTT. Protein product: CASSADRGSSPLHF.